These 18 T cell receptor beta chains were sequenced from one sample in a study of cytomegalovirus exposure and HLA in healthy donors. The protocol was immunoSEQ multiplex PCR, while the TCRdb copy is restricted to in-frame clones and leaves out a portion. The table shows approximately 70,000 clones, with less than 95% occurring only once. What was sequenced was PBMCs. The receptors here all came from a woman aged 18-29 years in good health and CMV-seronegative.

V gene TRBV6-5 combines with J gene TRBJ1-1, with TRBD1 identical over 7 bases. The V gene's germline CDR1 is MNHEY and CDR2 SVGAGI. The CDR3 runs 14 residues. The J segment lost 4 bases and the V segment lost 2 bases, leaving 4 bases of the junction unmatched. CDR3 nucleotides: TGTGCCAGCAGTTACCTTGACAGGGCCACTGAAGCTTTCTTT. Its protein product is CASSYLDRATEAFF.

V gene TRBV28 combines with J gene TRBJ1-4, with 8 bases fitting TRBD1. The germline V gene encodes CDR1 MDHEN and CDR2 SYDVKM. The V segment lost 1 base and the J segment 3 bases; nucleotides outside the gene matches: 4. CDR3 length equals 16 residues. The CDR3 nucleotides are TGTGCCAGCAGTTTATATGGGGGACAGGCTAATGAAAAACTGTTTTTT. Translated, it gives CASSLYGGQANEKLFF.

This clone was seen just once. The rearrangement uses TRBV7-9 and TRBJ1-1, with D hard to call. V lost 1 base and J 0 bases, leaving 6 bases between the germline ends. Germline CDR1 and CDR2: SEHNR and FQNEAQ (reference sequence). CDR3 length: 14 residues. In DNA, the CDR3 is TGTGCCAGCAGCTTAGTAGTCCTGAACACTGAAGCTTTCTTT. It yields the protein CASSLVVLNTEAFF.

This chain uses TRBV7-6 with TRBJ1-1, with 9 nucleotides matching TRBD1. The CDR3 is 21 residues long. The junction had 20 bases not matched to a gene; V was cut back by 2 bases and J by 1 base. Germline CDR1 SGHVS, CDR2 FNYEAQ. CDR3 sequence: CASSLRIKDRGRVVPNTEAFF. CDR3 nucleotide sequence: TGTGCCAGCAGCTTAAGAATCAAGGACAGGGGACGTGTGGTACCGAACACTGAAGCTTTCTTT.

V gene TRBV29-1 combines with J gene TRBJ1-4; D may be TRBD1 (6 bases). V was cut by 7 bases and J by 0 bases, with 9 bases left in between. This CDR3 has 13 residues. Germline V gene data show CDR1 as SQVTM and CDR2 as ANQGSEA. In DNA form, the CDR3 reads TGCAGCGCTTGGGGGCCAACTAATGAAAAACTGTTTTTT. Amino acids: CSAWGPTNEKLFF.

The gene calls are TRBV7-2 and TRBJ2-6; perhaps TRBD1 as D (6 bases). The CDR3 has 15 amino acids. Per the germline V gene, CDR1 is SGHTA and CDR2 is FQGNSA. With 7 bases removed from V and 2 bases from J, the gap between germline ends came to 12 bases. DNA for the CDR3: TGTGCCAGCATCCTCAGGGGTACTGGGGCCAACGTCCTGACTTTC. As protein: CASILRGTGANVLTF.

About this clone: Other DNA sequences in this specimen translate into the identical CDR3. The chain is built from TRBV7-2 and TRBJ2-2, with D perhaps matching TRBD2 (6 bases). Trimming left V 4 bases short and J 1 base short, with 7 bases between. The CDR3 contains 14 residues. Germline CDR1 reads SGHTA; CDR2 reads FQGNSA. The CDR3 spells CASSSGGNTGELFF. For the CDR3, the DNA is TGTGCCAGCAGCTCCGGGGGGAACACCGGGGAGCTGTTTTTT.

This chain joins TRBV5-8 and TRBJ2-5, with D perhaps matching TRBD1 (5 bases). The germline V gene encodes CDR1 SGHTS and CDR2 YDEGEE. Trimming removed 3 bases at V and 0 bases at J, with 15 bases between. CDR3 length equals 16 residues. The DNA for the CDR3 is TGTGCCAGCAGCTCTGACAGCTCAGCGTACCAAGAGACCCAGTACTTC. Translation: CASSSDSSAYQETQYF.

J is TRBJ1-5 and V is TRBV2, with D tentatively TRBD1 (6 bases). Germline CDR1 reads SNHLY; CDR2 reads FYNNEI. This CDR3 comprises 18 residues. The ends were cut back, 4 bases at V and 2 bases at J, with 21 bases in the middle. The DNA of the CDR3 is TGTGCCAGCAGTGGTAGCAGGGGATTCACGCTAGGCAATCAGCCCCAGCATTTT. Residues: CASSGSRGFTLGNQPQHF.

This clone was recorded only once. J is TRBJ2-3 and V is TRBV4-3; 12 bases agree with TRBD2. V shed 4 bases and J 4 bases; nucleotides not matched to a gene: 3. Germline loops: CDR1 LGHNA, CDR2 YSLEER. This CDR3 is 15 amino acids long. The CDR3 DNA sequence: TGCGCCAGCAGCCCGCTAGCGGGGGGGGCAGATACGCAGTATTTT. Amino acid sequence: CASSPLAGGADTQYF.

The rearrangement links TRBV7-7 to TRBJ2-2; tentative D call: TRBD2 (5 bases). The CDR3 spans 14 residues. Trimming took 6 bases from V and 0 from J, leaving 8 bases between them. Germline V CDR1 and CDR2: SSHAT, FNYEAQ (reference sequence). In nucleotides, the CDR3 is TGTGCCAGCAGAAAGGACTCGAACACCGGGGAGCTGTTTTTT. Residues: CASRKDSNTGELFF.

The CDR3 DNA follows: TGTGCCTGGAGTGGAGGGACTAGCGGGAGGACCGACGAGCAGTACTTC. Its translation is CAWSGGTSGRTDEQYF. The chain combines TRBV30 with TRBJ2-7; 15 bases match TRBD2. Germline assignment: CDR1 GTSNPN and CDR2 SVGIG (reference sequence). V lost 1 base to trimming and J lost 5 bases; unmatched junction nucleotides: 6. This CDR3 comprises 16 residues.

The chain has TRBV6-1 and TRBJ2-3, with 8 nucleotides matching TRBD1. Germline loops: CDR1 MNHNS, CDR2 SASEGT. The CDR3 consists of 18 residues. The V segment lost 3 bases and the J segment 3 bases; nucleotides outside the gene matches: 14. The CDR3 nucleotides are TGTGCCAGCAGTGACGGGACAGGACTACCCAGGCGAACAGATACGCAGTATTTT. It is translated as CASSDGTGLPRRTDTQYF.

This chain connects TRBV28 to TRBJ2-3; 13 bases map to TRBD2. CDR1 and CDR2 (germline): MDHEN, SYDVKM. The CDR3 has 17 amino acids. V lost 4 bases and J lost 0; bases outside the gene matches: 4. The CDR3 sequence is CASSSGTSGTSTDTQYF. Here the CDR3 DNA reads TGTGCCAGCAGTTCCGGGACTAGCGGGACCAGCACAGATACGCAGTATTTT.

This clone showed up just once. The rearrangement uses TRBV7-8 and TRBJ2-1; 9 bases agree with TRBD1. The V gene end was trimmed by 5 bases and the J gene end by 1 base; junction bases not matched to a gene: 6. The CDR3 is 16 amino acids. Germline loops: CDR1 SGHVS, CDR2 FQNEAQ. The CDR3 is CASSPYRGQSYNEQFF. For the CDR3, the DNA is TGTGCCAGCAGCCCTTACAGGGGGCAATCCTACAATGAGCAGTTCTTC.

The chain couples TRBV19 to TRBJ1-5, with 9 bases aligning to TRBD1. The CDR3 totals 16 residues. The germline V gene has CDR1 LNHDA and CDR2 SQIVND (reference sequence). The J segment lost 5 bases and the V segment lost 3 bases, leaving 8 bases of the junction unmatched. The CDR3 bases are TGTGCCAGTAGTATTACCGCACAGGGGGCTGATCAGCCCCAGCATTTT. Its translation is CASSITAQGADQPQHF.

The CDR3 here is CASSMGLAGENEQFF. The CDR3 DNA reads as TGTGCCAGCAGCATGGGACTAGCGGGGGAAAATGAGCAGTTCTTC. The chain is built from TRBV7-8 and TRBJ2-1; 14 bases are shared with TRBD2. The J segment lost 7 bases and the V segment lost 5 bases, leaving 4 bases of the junction unmatched. The length of the CDR3 is 15 residues. Germline CDR1 reads SGHVS; CDR2 reads FQNEAQ.

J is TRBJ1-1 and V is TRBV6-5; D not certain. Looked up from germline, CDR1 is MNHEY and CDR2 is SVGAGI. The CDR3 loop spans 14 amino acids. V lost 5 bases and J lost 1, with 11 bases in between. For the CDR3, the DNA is TGTGCCAGCAGTCCCGAGAAAAGGAACACTGAAGCTTTCTTT. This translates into CASSPEKRNTEAFF.